The 2 T cell receptor beta chains listed next were all sequenced from one sample in a study of cytomegalovirus exposure and HLA in healthy donors. PCR involved 60 Vbeta and 13 Jbeta primers. Sequencing was performed with immunoSEQ multiplex PCR; in TCRdb, only in-frame clones are kept and a portion is missing. The sample contains 77,000 or so clones, approximately 82% of which appear only once. The sequencing sample was made of PBMCs. The receptors come from a man aged 65-85 years in good health and CMV-seropositive.

CDR3 protein: CASSYSASGGDTQYF. As DNA, the CDR3 is TGTGCCAGCAGTTACTCGGCTAGCGGGGGGGATACGCAGTATTTT. The chain uses TRBV6-5 and TRBJ2-3; 11 bases fit TRBD2. Looked up from germline, CDR1 is MNHEY and CDR2 is SVGAGI. After removal of 0 bases from V and 6 bases from J, the junction contained 2 bases not matched to a gene. This CDR3 spans 15 amino acids.

The CDR3 DNA is TGTGCCAGCAAACTCGGGACTCCCGGGGACACTGAAGCTTTCTTT. Protein product: CASKLGTPGDTEAFF. The J gene is TRBJ1-1, the V gene TRBV28, with TRBD1 as a possible D gene (5 bases). The V gene lost 7 bases and the J gene lost 3 bases, with 18 bases spanning the gap. Germline CDR1 reads MDHEN; CDR2 reads SYDVKM. The CDR3 is 15 amino acids. The full variable domain, with the rest looked up from reference TRBV28 and TRBJ1-1, is DVKVTQSSRYLVKRTGEKVFLECVQDMDHENMFWYRQDPGLGLRLIYFSYDVKMKEKGDIPEGYSVSREKKERFSLILESASTNQTSMYLCASKLGTPGDTEAFFGQGTRLTVV.